The rows below give T cell receptor beta chains drawn from one sample of a study of blood T cell repertoires in COVID-19. The data were produced by immunoSEQ multiplex PCR, yet TCRdb's version contains in-frame clones alone and is incomplete. This sample has about 130,000 clones, with roughly 80% found just once. The sequenced material came from peripheral blood. All receptors come from a man in his sixties who had recovered from COVID-19. Both conserved end residues are part of each CDR3. The D gene is left open where the match is weak. Not every row has a clone size; where given, it reads once, few, many or a size class.

>TRBV4-2|-|TRBJ1-5|-
CASSQGEGEPQHF
TGTGCCAGCAGCCAAGGGGAAGGGGAGCCCCAGCATTTT
>TRBV7-2|-|TRBJ1-5|-
CASSLGGEANQPQHF
TGTGCCAGCAGCTTAGGGGGGGAGGCCAATCAGCCCCAGCATTTT
>TRBV12-3/TRBV12-4|-|TRBJ2-7|-
CASTFSDTEQYF
TGTGCCAGCACCTTTAGCGACACAGAGCAGTACTTC
>TRBV19|-|TRBJ1-4|-
CASSEAGATNEKLFF
TGTGCCAGTAGTGAGGCAGGGGCGACTAATGAAAAACTGTTTTTT
>TRBV6-2/TRBV6-3|-|TRBJ2-3|-
CASSSGVSTDTQYF
TGTGCCAGCAGTTCGGGGGTAAGCACAGATACGCAGTATTTT
>TRBV5-1|-|TRBJ2-2|-
CASREPGELFF
TGCGCCAGCCGGGAGCCCGGGGAGCTGTTTTTT
>TRBV4-3|-|TRBJ1-5|-
CASSQEQGSNQPQHF
TGCGCCAGCAGCCAAGAACAGGGTAGTAATCAGCCCCAGCATTTT
>TRBV6-5|once|TRBJ1-1|-
CASRLGGRGEAFF
TGTGCCAGTAGATTGGGGGGTAGAGGTGAAGCTTTCTTT
>TRBV4-3|-|TRBJ2-7|TRBD2
CASSQVAGGREQYF
TGCGCCAGCAGCCAAGTAGCGGGGGGGCGCGAGCAGTACTTC
>TRBV6-5|-|TRBJ2-1|-
CASSYTGPGHEQFF
TGTGCCAGCAGCTACACAGGACCAGGGCATGAGCAGTTCTTC
>TRBV10-3|-|TRBJ1-2|TRBD1
CAGRQGVYYGYTF
TGTGCCGGCAGACAGGGGGTTTACTATGGCTACACCTTC
>TRBV6-6|-|TRBJ2-2|TRBD1
CASSQTGADTGELFF
TGTGCCAGCAGTCAGACAGGGGCGGACACCGGGGAGCTGTTTTTT
>TRBV27|-|TRBJ1-5|TRBD1
CASCRTGGSNQPQHF
TGTGCCAGCTGTAGGACAGGCGGGAGCAATCAGCCCCAGCATTTT
>TRBV5-6|-|TRBJ1-1|TRBD1
CASSPDRRTEAFF
TGTGCCAGCAGCCCGGACAGGAGGACTGAAGCTTTCTTT
>TRBV7-2|-|TRBJ2-1|TRBD2
CASSPSGGVNEQFF
TGTGCCAGCAGTCCGAGCGGGGGGGTGAATGAGCAGTTCTTC
>TRBV6-2/TRBV6-3|-|TRBJ1-2|-
CASSYGGSTNYGYTF
TGTGCCAGCAGTTACGGGGGGTCTACTAACTATGGCTACACCTTC
>TRBV7-9|few|TRBJ1-1|-
CASSFNGDTEAFF
TGTGCCAGCAGCTTCAACGGAGACACTGAAGCTTTCTTT
>TRBV27|-|TRBJ2-7|-
CASSLSPPGYEQYF
TGTGCCAGCAGTTTATCTCCCCCCGGGTACGAGCAGTACTTC
>TRBV6-6|-|TRBJ2-2|-
CASSYKRDTGELFF
TGTGCCAGCAGTTATAAGAGGGACACCGGGGAGCTGTTTTTT
>TRBV5-1|few|TRBJ1-6|-
CASSSAGRDNSPLHF
TGCGCCAGCAGCTCGGCCGGGAGGGATAATTCACCCCTCCACTTT
>TRBV5-1|-|TRBJ2-5|-
CASSSILPSQETQYF
TGCGCCAGCAGCTCTATCCTCCCTAGTCAAGAGACCCAGTACTTC
>TRBV7-8|-|TRBJ2-7|-
CASSLGYQRPVVWEQYF
TGTGCCAGCAGCCTCGGATATCAGCGGCCGGTGGTCTGGGAGCAGTACTTC
>TRBV3-1/TRBV3-2|-|TRBJ1-2|-
CASSQAGLADGYTF
TGTGCCAGCAGCCAAGCTGGACTGGCAGATGGCTACACCTTC
>TRBV7-2|-|TRBJ1-5|-
CASSLIPLNQPQHF
TGTGCCAGCAGCTTAATCCCCCTAAATCAGCCCCAGCATTTT
>TRBV3-1/TRBV3-2|many|TRBJ2-1|-
CASSPQIYNEQFF
TGTGCCAGCAGCCCTCAGATCTACAATGAGCAGTTCTTC
>TRBV19|-|TRBJ1-4|-
CASSIRYEKLFF
TGTGCCAGTAGTATCCGTTATGAAAAACTGTTTTTT
>TRBV11-2|-|TRBJ2-3|TRBD2
CASSYLTSGSLDTQYF
TGTGCCAGCAGCTATTTGACTAGCGGGAGTTTAGATACGCAGTATTTT
>TRBV28|-|TRBJ2-2|-
CASRLTGTNTGELFF
TGTGCCAGCAGATTGACAGGGACTAACACCGGGGAGCTGTTTTTT
>TRBV11-3|-|TRBJ2-3|TRBD2
CASSPGTSGRGDTQYF
TGTGCCAGCAGCCCCGGGACTAGCGGGAGGGGAGATACGCAGTATTTT
>TRBV10-1|few|TRBJ2-3|TRBD1
CASSVRRDRATDTQYF
TGCGCCAGCAGTGTAAGACGGGACAGAGCCACAGATACGCAGTATTTT
>TRBV6-6|-|TRBJ2-1|-
CASSPQRSSYNEQFF
TGTGCCAGCAGTCCCCAGCGGAGCTCCTACAATGAGCAGTTCTTC
>TRBV5-1|-|TRBJ1-2|TRBD1
CASSLAQGPYGYTF
TGCGCCAGCAGCTTGGCACAGGGGCCCTATGGCTACACCTTC
>TRBV19|-|TRBJ1-6|-
CASSFGGESPLHF
TGTGCCAGTAGTTTCGGGGGAGAATCACCCCTCCACTTT
>TRBV14|-|TRBJ1-4|-
CASSQDGGARHEKLFF
TGTGCCAGCAGCCAAGATGGTGGGGCCAGGCATGAAAAACTGTTTTTT
>TRBV5-1|-|TRBJ2-1|-
CASSLVSQGVNEQFF
TGCGCCAGCAGCTTGGTGTCACAGGGCGTCAATGAGCAGTTCTTC
>TRBV19|-|TRBJ2-3|-
CASSDLRDTEGTDTQYF
TGTGCCAGTAGTGATCTCCGGGACACGGAAGGCACAGATACGCAGTATTTT
>TRBV5-1|once|TRBJ1-1|TRBD1
CASSSTGTHTEAFF
TGCGCCAGCAGCTCGACAGGGACCCACACTGAAGCTTTCTTT
>TRBV12-3/TRBV12-4|-|TRBJ1-3|-
CASNTYSGNTIYF
TGTGCCAGCAATACTTACTCTGGAAACACCATATATTTT
>TRBV11-2|-|TRBJ2-1|TRBD2
CASSLGLAGPEQFF
TGTGCCAGCAGCTTAGGTCTAGCGGGTCCTGAGCAGTTCTTC
>TRBV11-1|few|TRBJ1-2|TRBD1
CASSLGQGAYGYTF
TGTGCCAGCAGTTTGGGACAGGGGGCCTATGGCTACACCTTC
>TRBV6-5|once|TRBJ1-5|-
CASSLQGWQPQHF
TGTGCCAGCAGCCTACAGGGTTGGCAGCCCCAGCATTTT
>TRBV18|-|TRBJ2-2|-
CASSPTRGAIGELFF
TGTGCCAGCTCACCGACCCGGGGGGCGATCGGGGAGCTGTTTTTT
>TRBV3-1/TRBV3-2|-|TRBJ2-2|TRBD2
CASSQELAGVNTGELFF
TGTGCCAGCAGCCAAGAGCTAGCGGGAGTGAACACCGGGGAGCTGTTTTTT